What follows are 10 T cell receptor beta chains derived from one specimen sequenced in a study of blood T cell repertoires in COVID-19. Data came from immunoSEQ multiplex PCR; TCRdb stores just in-frame clones and leaves some out. The table lists a few hundred thousand clones, more than 80% of them singletons. The sequenced sample was peripheral blood. These receptors were obtained from a woman aged 25 to 39 with active or convalescent COVID-19.

V and J are TRBV28 and TRBJ1-5; D is uncertain. Trimming took off 8 bases at V and 6 bases at J, with 11 bases between the two ends. Germline CDR1 and CDR2: MDHEN and SYDVKM. The length of the CDR3 is 12 residues. CDR3 DNA: TGTGCCAGCCTGGAGTGGCCTCAGCCCCAGCATTTT. Its translation: CASLEWPQPQHF.

V gene TRBV19 combines with J gene TRBJ1-4; D gene uncertain. The length of the CDR3 is 15 residues. Germline V gives CDR1 LNHDA, CDR2 SQIVND (reference sequence). V shed 3 bases and J shed 5 bases, with 13 bases lying between them. The CDR3 loop reads CASSMSARGNEKLFF. The CDR3, as DNA: TGTGCCAGTAGTATGAGCGCCAGAGGAAATGAAAAACTGTTTTTT.

The chain employs TRBV6-6 and TRBJ2-2; TRBD1 agrees at 7 bases. The CDR3 loop spans 18 amino acids. V lost 6 bases, J lost 4 bases, and 17 bases stayed unmatched. CDR1 and CDR2 (germline): MNHNY, SVGAGI (reference sequence). CDR3 DNA sequence: TGTGCCAGCAGCCGACTTCCCGGGACAGTAACCATCACCGGGGAGCTGTTTTTT. It codes for CASSRLPGTVTITGELFF.

The J gene is TRBJ2-7, the V gene TRBV29-1; maybe TRBD2 (5 bases). Looked up from germline, CDR1 is SQVTM and CDR2 is ANQGSEA. The V end lost 3 bases, the J end lost 7 bases, and 16 bases lay between the germline ends. The CDR3 runs to 13 residues. The CDR3 here is CSVEASGSREQYF. The CDR3 DNA sequence: TGCAGCGTTGAGGCCTCGGGGTCGAGGGAGCAGTACTTC.

The gene calls are TRBV7-9 and TRBJ1-6; the D is unclear. The germline CDR1 and CDR2 sequences are SEHNR and FQNEAQ (reference sequence). The ends were cut back, 2 bases at V and 7 bases at J, with 3 bases in the middle. This CDR3 spans 12 amino acids. CDR3 bases: TGTGCCAGCAGCTTATCAAATTCACCCCTCCACTTT. This codes for CASSLSNSPLHF. The full variable domain, in which reference TRBV7-9 and TRBJ1-6 provide the parts outside the CDR3, is DTGVSQNPRHKITKRGQNVTFRCDPISEHNRLYWYRQTLGQGPEFLTYFQNEAQLEKSRLLSDRFSAERPKGSFSTLEIQRTEQGDSAMYLCASSLSNSPLHFGNGTRLTVT.

Only one count was recorded for this clone. V usage is TRBV4-3 and J usage is TRBJ1-2, with D possibly matching TRBD1 (6 bases). The V end lost 2 bases, the J end lost 4 bases, and 17 bases lay between the germline ends. Germline CDR1 reads LGHNA; CDR2 reads YSLEER. The CDR3 runs to 16 residues. The CDR3 protein is CASSQFDQGRTYGYTF. CDR3 sequence (DNA): TGCGCCAGCAGCCAATTCGATCAGGGGCGGACCTATGGCTACACCTTC.

This clone was seen a handful of times. The genes are TRBV28 and TRBJ2-7; 8 bases agree with TRBD1. After removal of 7 bases from V and 0 bases from J, the junction contained 11 bases not matched to a gene. The germline V gene has CDR1 MDHEN and CDR2 SYDVKM. CDR3 length: 16 amino acids. The CDR3 DNA reads TGTGCCAGCATAGGCCTCAGGGGGCCTAGCTCCTACGAGCAGTACTTC. Translated, it gives CASIGLRGPSSYEQYF.

This clone was seen a few times. This chain uses TRBV6-5 with TRBJ1-2; D call uncertain. From germline, CDR1 is MNHEY and CDR2 SVGAGI. V dropped 5 bases and J dropped 3 bases, with 16 bases sitting between them. The CDR3 loop spans 15 amino acids. The CDR3 sequence: CASSTRRSGYYGYTF. As DNA, the CDR3 is TGTGCCAGCAGTACTCGTAGATCGGGGTACTATGGCTACACCTTC.

The J gene is TRBJ2-5, the V gene TRBV5-1, with D tentatively TRBD2 (6 bases). CDR1 SGHRS and CDR2 YFSETQ come from the germline V gene. Trimming pared 1 base from V and 2 bases from J, leaving 12 bases between. The CDR3 is 15 amino acids. The CDR3 here is CASSLTGVGQETQYF. CDR3 nucleotides: TGCGCCAGCAGCTTGACGGGGGTTGGGCAAGAGACCCAGTACTTC.

J is TRBJ1-4 and V is TRBV6-2 or TRBV6-3; D possibly corresponds to TRBD1 (6 bases). This CDR3 comprises 18 residues. With 2 bases removed from V and 0 bases from J, the gap between germline ends came to 16 bases. Germline CDR1 and CDR2: MNHEY and SVGEGT. CDR3 DNA: TGTGCCAGCAGTTACAGCAGGGGTACCCCTTCAACTAATGAAAAACTGTTTTTT. Amino acid sequence: CASSYSRGTPSTNEKLFF.